This T cell receptor (beta chain) is drawn from a study of cytomegalovirus exposure and HLA in healthy donors. Study-wide context: Early released data comprised some 91 million unique TCRs from HLA-typed donors. Study results and limitations: V- and J-gene trimming in TCR beta was tied to a missense DCLRE1C variant by an analysis performed later. A later analysis reportedly found fewer N-insertions in an Asian-associated ancestry cluster than the roughly 670-donor mean.

A word on this clone: Its antigen is still unknown.

The CDR3 runs 13 residues. With 5 bases clipped from V and 6 bases from J, the junction kept 4 bases outside the gene matches. Germline V lookup: CDR1 MNHEY, CDR2 SVGAGI. With 60 Vbeta and 13 Jbeta primers, the PCR was carried out. Profiled with immunoSEQ multiplex PCR; TCRdb holds only in-frame clones, not every one. The table counts roughly 90,000 clones; approximately 15% lies in the top ten. Specimen: PBMCs. The receptor was isolated from a man over 45 in good health and CMV-seropositive. J is TRBJ1-2 and V is TRBV6-5; 9 bases align to TRBD1. The CDR3 loop reads CASSHRGLHGYTF. The CDR3 nucleotides read TGTGCCAGCAGTCACAGGGGGCTTCATGGCTACACCTTC.